The 25 T cell receptor beta chains presented below share a single source sample, sequenced in a study of CXCR3-negative and CXCR3-positive naive CD8 T cells. UMI-tagged TRB cDNA libraries were built via 5' RACE. For each CDR3 protein, TCRdb gives one entry from its re-call of the 5' RACE reads, without DNA. The sample includes approximately 100,000 distinct CDR3 sequences. Material for sequencing was naive CXCR3- CD8+ T cells from blood. Documented subset: CD45RO-CCR7+CD27+CD95- naive CD8+ T cells lacking CXCR3 (TNR3-). The receptors stem from a human donor in good health. Some clones in this sample may be carry-over from other donors' samples.

This chain links TRBV12-3 or TRBV12-4 with TRBJ1-5; TCRdb's D gene call, TRBD1, goes unchecked for lack of DNA. The CDR3 is 17 residues long. CDR3: CASSGDNRQGRWQPQHF.

The chain carries TRBV19 and TRBJ1-5. Per germline, CDR1 LNHDA and CDR2 SQIVND (reference sequence). The CDR3 contains 13 residues. This CDR3 is CASSRGSNQPQHF.

The chain couples TRBV29-1 to TRBJ2-7; lacking DNA, the TRBD1 call made by TCRdb goes unchecked. Per the germline V gene, CDR1 is SQVTM and CDR2 is ANQGSEA. There are 12 residues in the CDR3. The CDR3 sequence: CSVESQGAEQYF.

The chain links TRBV7-8 to TRBJ2-7; without DNA, the TCRdb call of TRBD2 cannot be checked. There are 15 residues in the CDR3. Germline V gene data show CDR1 as SGHVS and CDR2 as FQNEAQ. CDR3: CASSFLASGSYEQYF.

The rearrangement joins TRBV7-8 to TRBJ1-1; the D call from TCRdb, TRBD1, cannot be confirmed without DNA. The CDR3 contains 14 residues. Germline values: CDR1 SGHVS, CDR2 FQNEAQ. The CDR3: CASSSPQGVTEAFF.

V is TRBV7-6 and J is TRBJ2-2. From germline, CDR1 is SGHVS and CDR2 FNYEAQ. The CDR3 has 12 residues. CDR3 in amino acids: CASSGDSGELFF.

The chain joins TRBV30 to TRBJ2-1; there is no DNA to check the TCRdb D call of TRBD1. CDR3 length: 16 residues. In germline, CDR1 is GTSNPN, CDR2 SVGIG (reference sequence). This CDR3 reads CAWSPQGTGGYNEQFF.

The CDR3 loop reads CASSLVEGPTEAFF. The chain employs TRBV7-2 and TRBJ1-1. Germline V lookup: CDR1 SGHTA, CDR2 FQGNSA. CDR3 length: 14 residues.

CDR3 in amino acids: CASKEGKIQETQYF. The chain uses TRBV2 and TRBJ2-5. The CDR3 has 14 amino acids. From germline, CDR1 is SNHLY and CDR2 FYNNEI.

This chain connects TRBV7-2 to TRBJ2-7. Germline CDR1 and CDR2: SGHTA and FQGNSA. This CDR3 spans 14 amino acids. The CDR3 loop is CASSSRLDSSEQYF.

The chain carries TRBV5-5 and TRBJ2-1; TCRdb's D gene call, TRBD1, goes unchecked for lack of DNA. CDR1 and CDR2 from the germline V gene are SGHKS and YYEKEE (reference sequence). This CDR3 has 16 amino acids. This CDR3 is CASSLAGGLSYNEQFF.

This chain uses TRBV28 with TRBJ2-6; there is no DNA to check the TCRdb D call of TRBD2. The CDR3 totals 19 residues. Germline CDR1 is MDHEN and CDR2 is SYDVKM. This CDR3 is CASSSTLAGGVSGANVLTF.

The V call is TRBV7-2, the J call TRBJ2-2. The CDR3 totals 12 residues. Per the germline V gene, CDR1 is SGHTA and CDR2 is FQGNSA. CDR3 amino acids: CASSVTAGELFF.

The V call is TRBV12-3 or TRBV12-4, the J call TRBJ1-5. The CDR3 extends over 18 amino acids. The chain's CDR3 is CASSLPPNTRDSNQPQHF.

The chain carries TRBV3-1 and TRBJ2-1; TCRdb proposes TRBD2, but this gene call is untestable without DNA. The CDR3 runs to 14 residues. Looked up from germline, CDR1 is LGHDT and CDR2 is YNNKEL (reference sequence). CDR3 region: CASSQGLALDEQFF.

The V call is TRBV12-3 or TRBV12-4, the J call TRBJ2-1; the TCRdb D gene call, TRBD2, has no DNA to confirm it. The CDR3 runs to 14 residues. The CDR3 protein is CASRASGRTNEQFF.

V and J are TRBV7-9 and TRBJ2-5; TCRdb's D call of TRBD1 is untestable without DNA. This CDR3 is 16 amino acids long. Per germline, CDR1 SEHNR and CDR2 FQNEAQ (reference sequence). The CDR3 region is CASSRTGTGGGETQYF.

The chain couples TRBV20-1 to TRBJ2-1; TCRdb's D call, TRBD2, is unchecked because there is no DNA. Germline assignment: CDR1 DFQATT and CDR2 SNEGSKA (reference sequence). CDR3 length: 17 residues. This CDR3 is CSARDGYGTSSAEEQFF.

This chain links TRBV19 with TRBJ2-7; with no DNA, the TCRdb D assignment of TRBD1 cannot be verified. CDR1 is LNHDA and CDR2 is SQIVND in the germline V gene (reference sequence). The CDR3 spans 17 residues. CDR3 protein: CASSIDPGGDLLYEQYF.

J is TRBJ2-1 and V is TRBV28; TCRdb selects TRBD1, and the lack of DNA leaves this call unchecked. The CDR3 totals 19 residues. Germline values: CDR1 MDHEN, CDR2 SYDVKM. This chain's CDR3 is CASSSAIARDRPSYNEQFF.

The V gene is TRBV15, the J gene TRBJ2-7. Germline-derived CDR1 and CDR2 are LNHNV and YYDKDF (reference sequence). CDR3 length: 14 amino acids. This CDR3 is CATSREDSSYEQYF. The whole variable domain, remainder taken from reference TRBV15 and TRBJ2-7, is DAMVIQNPRYQVTQFGKPVTLSCSQTLNHNVMYWYQQKSSQAPKLLFHYYDKDFNNEADTPDNFQSRRPNTSFCFLDIRSPGLGDTAMYLCATSREDSSYEQYFGPGTRLTVT.

The CDR3 loop is CSAPINPNRGHEQFF. This chain connects TRBV29-1 to TRBJ2-1; TCRdb indicates TRBD1, and absent DNA this call remains unverified. The CDR3 is 15 amino acids. Germline V gene data show CDR1 as SQVTM and CDR2 as ANQGSEA.

The rearrangement links TRBV4-1 to TRBJ2-7. This CDR3 spans 14 amino acids. Germline loops: CDR1 MGHRA, CDR2 YSYEKL. The CDR3 reads CASSQVGESYEQYF.

The rearrangement joins TRBV5-6 to TRBJ1-4. Germline V CDR1 and CDR2: SGHDT, YYEEEE. CDR3 size: 15 residues. This chain's CDR3 is CASSLEGQLNEKLFF.

The CDR3 sequence: CAIRSGTSMTGELFF. This chain uses TRBV7-2 with TRBJ2-2; the D call from TCRdb, TRBD1, cannot be confirmed without DNA. The CDR3 consists of 15 residues. The germline V gene has CDR1 SGHTA and CDR2 FQGNSA.